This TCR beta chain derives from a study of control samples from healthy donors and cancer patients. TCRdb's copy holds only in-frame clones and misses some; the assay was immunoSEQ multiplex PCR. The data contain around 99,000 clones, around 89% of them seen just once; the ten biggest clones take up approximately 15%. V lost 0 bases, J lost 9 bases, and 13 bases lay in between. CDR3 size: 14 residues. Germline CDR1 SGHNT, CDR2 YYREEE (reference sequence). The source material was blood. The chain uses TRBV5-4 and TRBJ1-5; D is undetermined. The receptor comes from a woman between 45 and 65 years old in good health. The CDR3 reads CASSLAGGVGPQHF. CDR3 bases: TGTGCCAGCAGCTTGGCCGGTGGTGTGGGGCCCCAGCATTTT.